In its sample, the clone carrying this T cell receptor beta chain was seen once. This CDR3 is built from 15 residues. Trimming removed 1 base at V and 4 bases at J, with 10 bases between. Germline V gene lookup returns CDR1 KGHSH and CDR2 LQKENI. This entry comes from a study of blood T cell repertoires in COVID-19. About the study: Samples taken during acute and convalescent COVID-19 were collected in the United States, Italy and Spain. In each case, the material was cDNA or gDNA derived from T cells, B-cell-depleted T cells, or PBMCs.

As originally analysed: Cell counts per sample came from amplifying reference gene primers. Assay used: immunoSEQ multiplex PCR; TCRdb lists only in-frame clones, some missing. That table is the source of V, J and clone size, and D and trimming were worked out from the DNA. The sample has some 130,000 clones; 88% are singletons. The chain recombines TRBV18 with TRBJ2-2; D remains unclear. The sample comprised peripheral blood. The TCR originated in a middle-aged man with acute or convalescent COVID-19. In DNA, the CDR3 is TGTGCCAGCTCACCACGCGTCGCGTCCACCGGGGAGCTGTTTTTT. Protein sequence: CASSPRVASTGELFF.